This section outlines one T cell receptor (beta chain) sequence together with its context. The CDR3 extends over 15 amino acids. V lost 3 bases and J lost 6; bases outside the gene matches: 4. The germline V gene has CDR1 MNHEY and CDR2 SMNVEV (reference sequence). This sample stems from a study of blood T cell repertoires in COVID-19. Study at large: Collection of acute and convalescent COVID-19 samples took place in the United States, Italy and Spain. The analysed material was cDNA or gDNA that came from T cells, B-cell-depleted T cells, or PBMCs.

TCRdb's copy holds only in-frame clones and misses some; the assay was immunoSEQ multiplex PCR. The sample lists 99,000 or so clones, approximately 80% occurring once. The V gene is TRBV27, the J gene TRBJ2-7, with 14 bases fitting TRBD2. What was sequenced was peripheral blood. The TCR sequence derives from a man between 60 and 75 years old with acute or convalescent COVID-19. The CDR3 region has the DNA TGTGCCAGCAGTTTTGGACTAGCGGGAGGAGGCGAGCAGTACTTC. Translation gives CASSFGLAGGGEQYF.